This T cell receptor (beta chain) was sequenced during a study of technical replicates of blood from several donors. Measured with immunoSEQ multiplex PCR; TCRdb has only the in-frame clones, and not every one. Among about 56,000 clones listed, 90% to 95% were seen once. The source of this sequence is a human donor in good health. Some clones in this sample may be carry-over from other donors' samples. Sequenced input: PBMCs.

CDR3 sequence: CAWTYPGTGIYGYTF. Here the CDR3 DNA reads TGTGCCTGGACCTATCCAGGGACAGGGATCTATGGCTACACCTTC. This chain joins TRBV30 and TRBJ1-2; 9 nucleotides align to TRBD1. The V gene end was trimmed by 4 bases and the J gene end by 4 bases; junction bases not matched to a gene: 10. CDR1 GTSNPN and CDR2 SVGIG come from the germline V gene (reference sequence). The CDR3 sequence is 15 residues long.